A single sample gave rise to the 27 T cell receptor beta chains below, sequenced in a study of human T cells and chemical hapten exposure. TCRdb recomputed calls from the RACE reads with MiXCR, one row per CDR3 protein. Of some 110,000 distinct CDR3 sequences in the sample, 9.5% to 13% are singletons; the top ten hold 1.4%. Stated time point: patch test 1, 2 weeks after DPC sensitization. The treatment was: therapeutic diphenylcyclopropenone sensitization with weekly scalp DPC. This sample comprised whole blood, obtained in connection with sensitization to the hapten diphenylcyclopropenone (DPC). Receptor source: a woman in her forties or fifties with alopecia areata. Some clones in this sample may be carry-over from other donors' samples.

This clonotype has more than one count but fewer than ten. The chain employs TRBV18 and TRBJ1-1; D might be TRBD1 (5 bases). Germline V gene data show CDR1 as KGHSH and CDR2 as LQKENI. There are 15 residues in the CDR3. Between the trimmed V and J ends, which lost 5 bases and 6 bases, there was a span of 19 bases. The CDR3 sequence: CASSSSTRQTAEAFF. CDR3 DNA sequence: TGTGCCAGCTCATCTTCTACTCGGCAGACAGCTGAAGCTTTCTTT.

The V gene is TRBV7-9, the J gene TRBJ1-1; D not resolved. The CDR3 spans 15 residues. V was shortened by 6 bases and J by 2 bases, with 16 bases between the two germline ends. CDR1 is SEHNR and CDR2 is FQNEAQ in the germline V gene (reference sequence). The DNA of the CDR3 is TGTGCCAGCAGTTCCCGACATGTCGTTAACACTGAAGCTTTCTTT. Its translation: CASSSRHVVNTEAFF.

This clonotype appeared many times. This chain connects TRBV10-2 to TRBJ2-1; D might be TRBD1 (5 bases). The CDR3 covers 13 residues. Germline values: CDR1 WSHSY, CDR2 SAAADI. The ends were cut back, 10 bases at V and 8 bases at J, with 18 bases in the middle. The CDR3 DNA sequence: TGCGCCACCAAGGAGAAAGGGGCTGATGAGCAGTTCTTC. Amino acid sequence: CATKEKGADEQFF.

The gene calls are TRBV28 and TRBJ1-4; D remains unclear. Germline V lookup: CDR1 MDHEN, CDR2 SYDVKM. V was pared by 7 bases and J by 0 bases, with 15 bases between. This CDR3 comprises 16 residues. The CDR3: CASKRVRVATNEKLFF. CDR3 nucleotides: TGTGCCAGCAAACGCGTCCGGGTTGCAACTAATGAAAAACTGTTTTTT.

A few counts support this clonotype. The chain employs TRBV29-1 and TRBJ1-2; no reliable D call. Germline V gene data show CDR1 as SQVTM and CDR2 as ANQGSEA. The V gene lost 3 bases and the J gene lost 8 bases, with 13 bases spanning the gap. CDR3 length: 12 amino acids. CDR3 region: CSVDIGQSGYTF. The CDR3 DNA follows: TGCAGCGTTGATATCGGGCAGAGCGGCTACACCTTC.

This clonotype was found a few times. V is TRBV11-2 and J is TRBJ2-7; D call uncertain. Trimming shortened V by 2 bases and J by 5 bases, and 16 bases separated the two germline ends. Looked up from germline, CDR1 is SGHAT and CDR2 is FQNNGV. CDR3 length equals 15 residues. The CDR3, as DNA: TGTGCCAGCAGCTTATTCGGGCTTGTCGGTCACGAGCAGTACTTC. The encoded protein is CASSLFGLVGHEQYF.

This clonotype was found a few times. The chain has TRBV28 and TRBJ2-3, with D unresolved. The V end lost 8 bases, the J end lost 11 bases, and 5 bases lay between the germline ends. CDR1 and CDR2 (germline): MDHEN, SYDVKM. The CDR3 totals 8 residues. Here the CDR3 DNA reads TGTGCCAGCGGCCAGCAGTATTTT. Protein product: CASGQQYF.

The genes are TRBV18 and TRBJ1-2; D not resolved. The CDR3 sequence is 15 residues long. V was shortened by 3 bases and J by 5 bases, with 16 bases between the two germline ends. CDR1 is KGHSH, CDR2 LQKENI, per germline. CDR3 sequence: CASSPGTAEYYGYTF. DNA of the CDR3: TGTGCCAGCTCACCTGGAACTGCGGAGTATTATGGCTACACCTTC.

This clonotype has only a few counts. This chain connects TRBV6-1 to TRBJ2-5; 8 nucleotides match TRBD1. The CDR3 has 15 residues. The germline V gene encodes CDR1 MNHNS and CDR2 SASEGT. V lost 2 bases, J lost 4 bases, and 6 bases stayed unmatched. The CDR3 DNA reads TGTGCCAGCAGTGAAACCAGGGGGCGTTTAGAGACCCAGTACTTC. Its translation is CASSETRGRLETQYF.

The chain has TRBV11-3 and TRBJ2-7, with a tentative D call TRBD1 (6 bases). Germline lookup yields CDR1 SGHNT and CDR2 YENEEA. This CDR3 comprises 15 residues. Trimming took 5 bases from V and 6 from J, leaving 20 bases between them. This chain's CDR3 is CASSPQQGYDGEQYF. DNA for the CDR3: TGTGCCAGCAGCCCCCAACAGGGCTACGATGGCGAGCAGTACTTC.

Only a few counts were recorded for this clonotype. This sequence joins TRBV28 and TRBJ1-1; unclear D gene. The CDR3 consists of 14 residues. Germline loops: CDR1 MDHEN, CDR2 SYDVKM. The germline V and J ends were trimmed by 3 bases and 0 bases, with 8 bases remaining between them. The CDR3 is CASSFLAMNTEAFF. The DNA of the CDR3 is TGTGCCAGCAGTTTTTTGGCAATGAACACTGAAGCTTTCTTT. The full variable domain, completed using reference TRBV28 and TRBJ1-1, is DVKVTQSSRYLVKRTGEKVFLECVQDMDHENMFWYRQDPGLGLRLIYFSYDVKMKEKGDIPEGYSVSREKKERFSLILESASTNQTSMYLCASSFLAMNTEAFFGQGTRLTVV.

Ten or more counts support this clonotype. This CDR3 reads CASSQGQINQPQHF. DNA of the CDR3: TGTGCCAGCAGCCAGGGACAGATCAATCAGCCCCAGCATTTT. The chain recombines TRBV3-1 with TRBJ1-5; 7 bases agree with TRBD1. The CDR3 loop spans 14 amino acids. V was clipped by 3 bases and J by 3 bases; unmatched bases: 2. Germline loops: CDR1 LGHDT, CDR2 YNNKEL (reference sequence).

This clonotype was observed at least ten times. The CDR3: CASSPGFGDTQYF. Here the CDR3 DNA reads TGCGCCAGCAGCCCAGGGTTTGGAGATACGCAGTATTTT. The V gene is TRBV5-1, the J gene TRBJ2-3; maybe TRBD1 (5 bases). Per the germline V gene, CDR1 is SGHRS and CDR2 is YFSETQ. Trimming pared 4 bases from V and 5 bases from J, leaving 11 bases between. This CDR3 contains 13 residues.

Many counts were recorded for this clonotype. V usage is TRBV20-1 and J usage is TRBJ1-6, with TRBD1 matching over 8 bases. The germline CDR1 and CDR2 sequences are DFQATT and SNEGSKA (reference sequence). The junction had 7 bases not matched to a gene; V was cut back by 4 bases and J by 5 bases. The CDR3 extends over 15 amino acids. The CDR3 bases are TGCAGTGCTAACCGACAGGGGCGTGATAATTCACCCCTCCACTTT. This encodes CSANRQGRDNSPLHF.

The V call is TRBV18, the J call TRBJ2-3, with D unresolved. The CDR3 has 15 amino acids. V lost 6 bases, J lost 2 bases, and 15 bases lay in between. The germline CDR1 and CDR2 sequences are KGHSH and LQKENI. CDR3 sequence: CASSPELILTDTQYF. CDR3 nucleotide sequence: TGTGCCAGCTCCCCCGAGTTAATACTCACAGATACGCAGTATTTT. Together with reference TRBV18 and TRBJ2-3, the CDR3 gives the full variable domain: NAGVMQNPRHLVRRRGQEARLRCSPMKGHSHVYWYRQLPEEGLKFMVYLQKENIIDESGMPKERFSAEFPKEGPSILRIQQVVRGDSAAYFCASSPELILTDTQYFGPGTRLTVL.

This clonotype was recorded a few times. The rearrangement uses TRBV9 and TRBJ2-2, with unresolved D. Trimming pared 1 base from V and 7 bases from J, leaving 5 bases between. The CDR3 loop spans 12 amino acids. Germline V gene data show CDR1 as SGDLS and CDR2 as YYNGEE. CDR3: CASSVLGGELFF. The CDR3, as DNA: TGTGCCAGCAGCGTACTGGGCGGGGAGCTGTTTTTT. Full variable domain (rest looked up from reference TRBV9 and TRBJ2-2): DSGVTQTPKHLITATGQRVTLRCSPRSGDLSVYWYQQSLDQGLQFLIQYYNGEERAKGNILERFSAQQFPDLHSELNLSSLELGDSALYFCASSVLGGELFFGEGSRLTVL.

This clonotype was recorded a few times. This sequence joins TRBV28 and TRBJ2-7; weak D call: TRBD2 (5 bases). V was clipped by 4 bases and J by 2 bases, with 21 bases between them. Germline CDR1 and CDR2: MDHEN and SYDVKM. The CDR3 sequence is 17 residues long. Written as DNA, the CDR3 is TGTGCCAGCAGTTACACCCTTCGAAGCGGAAGGACCTACGAGCAGTACTTC. Amino acid sequence: CASSYTLRSGRTYEQYF.

This sequence joins TRBV10-2 and TRBJ2-1; TRBD2 matches 14 bases. The junction had 10 bases not matched to a gene; V was cut back by 7 bases and J by 8 bases. There are 16 residues in the CDR3. Germline V lookup: CDR1 WSHSY, CDR2 SAAADI. CDR3 nucleotides: TGCGCCAGCACCGGGACTAGCGGGGGAGCGTGGGATGAGCAGTTCTTC. Protein product: CASTGTSGGAWDEQFF.

This clonotype was seen many times. CDR3 amino acids: CASSLQGAGGYTF. CDR3 nucleotide sequence: TGTGCCAGCAGTCTACAGGGGGCAGGTGGCTACACCTTC. The chain joins TRBV12-3 or TRBV12-4 to TRBJ1-2; TRBD1 agrees at 9 bases. The CDR3 is 13 amino acids. J gave up 7 bases and V 5 bases, and 5 bases lay outside the gene matches.

There are a few counts of this clonotype. At one boundary the junction diverges from the germline segment, which might be a read error. In nucleotides, the CDR3 is TGTGCCAGCAGAGTCTCCGCGGGACTAGCGACACACTTC. It is translated as CASRVSAGLATHF. The rearrangement joins TRBV27 to TRBJ2-7; 10 nucleotides line up with TRBD2. This CDR3 region has 13 residues. The germline gives CDR1 MNHEY, CDR2 SMNVEV (reference sequence).

This clonotype was detected a few times. The gene calls are TRBV12-2 and TRBJ1-4. TRBV12-2 is a pseudogene segment. There are 15 residues in the CDR3. The CDR3 sequence: CASRFELATNEKLFF. CDR3 sequence (DNA): TGTGCAAGTCGCTTTGAGCTGGCAACTAATGAAAAACTGTTTTTT.

V and J are TRBV29-1 and TRBJ2-2; 9 bases are shared with TRBD2. This CDR3 has 15 amino acids. CDR1 and CDR2 from the germline V gene are SQVTM and ANQGSEA. With V trimmed by 4 bases and J by 5 bases, 8 bases remained unmatched. This CDR3 reads CSVVVAGAVTGELFF. CDR3 DNA sequence: TGCAGCGTTGTGGTAGCGGGAGCTGTAACCGGGGAGCTGTTTTTT.

In this sample, this clonotype turned up many times. This chain joins TRBV29-1 and TRBJ2-1, with D possibly TRBD1 on 6 matching bases. The germline gives CDR1 SQVTM, CDR2 ANQGSEA. V was pared by 7 bases and J by 6 bases, with 16 bases between. The CDR3 extends over 13 amino acids. Written as DNA, the CDR3 is TGCAGCGCCTGCGCAGGGGTAAGCAATGAGCAGTTCTTC. Its translation is CSACAGVSNEQFF.

Ten or more counts support this clonotype. The chain couples TRBV7-9 to TRBJ2-5; D is unclear. This CDR3 region has 13 residues. Trimming removed 1 base from V and 1 base from J, with 4 bases in between. Germline values: CDR1 SEHNR, CDR2 FQNEAQ (reference sequence). CDR3 in amino acids: CASSLGTQETQYF. CDR3 DNA sequence: TGTGCCAGCAGCTTAGGGACCCAAGAGACCCAGTACTTC. Based on the CDR3 plus reference TRBV7-9 and TRBJ2-5, the full variable domain is DTGVSQNPRHKITKRGQNVTFRCDPISEHNRLYWYRQTLGQGPEFLTYFQNEAQLEKSRLLSDRFSAERPKGSFSTLEIQRTEQGDSAMYLCASSLGTQETQYFGPGTRLLVL.

The genes are TRBV5-5 and TRBJ2-4; possible D gene TRBD1, 6 bases. Germline V gene lookup returns CDR1 SGHKS and CDR2 YYEKEE (reference sequence). With 0 bases removed from V and 4 bases from J, the gap between germline ends came to 14 bases. The CDR3 consists of 16 residues. The CDR3 sequence: CASSLEPGTRKNIQYF. For the CDR3, the DNA is TGTGCCAGCAGCTTGGAACCCGGGACAAGAAAAAACATTCAGTACTTC.

This clonotype was seen repeatedly, ten times or more. V and J are TRBV2 and TRBJ1-6; possible D gene TRBD1, 5 bases. From germline, CDR1 is SNHLY and CDR2 FYNNEI. The length of the CDR3 is 14 residues. V was pared by 8 bases and J by 7 bases, with 15 bases between. The CDR3, as DNA: TGTGCCAGCCCCGAGGCAGGGAGGAATTCACCCCTCCACTTT. Translation: CASPEAGRNSPLHF.

The gene calls are TRBV3-1 and TRBJ2-4; D is unresolved. CDR1 and CDR2 (germline): LGHDT, YNNKEL (reference sequence). Trimming cost V 1 base and J 1 base, with 17 bases left between them. The length of the CDR3 is 18 residues. The CDR3 loop is CASSQGFNRPRAKNIQYF. The CDR3 DNA reads TGTGCCAGCAGCCAAGGTTTCAACCGCCCAAGGGCCAAAAACATTCAGTACTTC.